This section outlines one T cell receptor beta chain sequence together with its context. TCRdb re-analyzed the PCR reads through MiXCR. The sample lists approximately 7,000 clones; around two fifths were seen once. Trimming cost V 5 bases and J 5 bases; bases outside gene matches: 11. Looked up from germline, CDR1 is DFQATT and CDR2 is SNEGSKA (reference sequence). The CDR3 loop spans 15 amino acids. This record comes from a study of metastatic and nonmetastatic thyroid tumors. Patients underwent thyroid surgery, and none had received any treatment before it. The sequenced sample consisted of tumor tissue. The TCR originated in a female donor with papillary thyroid cancer or a benign thyroid nodule (not recorded which). Some clones in this sample may be carry-over from other donors' samples. The chain recombines TRBV20-1 with TRBJ2-7; the match to TRBD1 covers 11 bases. The CDR3: CSAGGQGVVLDEQYF. CDR3 nucleotide sequence: TGCAGTGCTGGGGGACAGGGGGTGGTTTTGGACGAGCAGTACTTC.